What follows are 8 T cell receptor beta chains derived from one specimen sequenced in a study of blood T cells in healthy people across ages. Using a J-beta primer mix together with a sample-barcoded 5' primer, a second PCR was run for roughly 7 to 11 cycles. TCRdb re-analysed the 5' RACE reads in MiXCR, keeping a single row per CDR3 protein. The sample includes under 2,000,000 distinct CDR3 sequences, about 50% of them seen just once. The sample taken for sequencing was blood. Source of these receptors: a woman in her forties in good health.

In this sample, this clonotype turned up a few times. V gene TRBV20-1 combines with J gene TRBJ2-1; no reliable D call. Germline CDR1 DFQATT, CDR2 SNEGSKA (reference sequence). V was clipped by 3 bases and J by 7 bases, with 19 bases between them. The CDR3 extends over 15 amino acids. CDR3: CSARDLSPSGNEQFF. As DNA, the CDR3 is TGCAGTGCTAGGGACCTTAGTCCGTCTGGAAATGAGCAGTTCTTC.

This clonotype was counted between two and nine times. V is TRBV6-5 and J is TRBJ1-2, with D maybe TRBD1 (5 bases). CDR1 is MNHEY and CDR2 is SVGAGI in the germline V gene. There are 14 residues in the CDR3. The germline V and J ends were trimmed by 2 bases and 4 bases, with 11 bases remaining between them. The CDR3 is CASSYGATSYGYTF. The CDR3 DNA reads TGTGCCAGCAGTTACGGGGCCACGAGCTATGGCTACACCTTC.

The genes are TRBV20-1 and TRBJ2-5; 11 positions agree with TRBD2. Germline V gene lookup returns CDR1 DFQATT and CDR2 SNEGSKA (reference sequence). J was trimmed by 5 bases and V by 0 bases; bases with no gene match: 8. The CDR3 sequence is 16 residues long. CDR3 coding DNA: TGCAGTGCTAGAGAGTCCCGACTAGCGGGGTTGGAGACCCAGTACTTC. Encoded protein: CSARESRLAGLETQYF.

This clonotype has a handful of counts. The chain links TRBV6-2 or TRBV6-3 to TRBJ2-5; TRBD1 matches 7 bases. The CDR3 length is 12 residues. Germline trimming cut 1 base from V and 11 bases from J; bases unmatched to any gene: 4. Germline V lookup: CDR1 MNHEY, CDR2 SVGEGT. In DNA form, the CDR3 reads TGTGCCAGCAGTTACTACAGGGGAGAGCAGTACTTC. This gives the protein CASSYYRGEQYF.

The chain combines TRBV27 with TRBJ1-2; 7 bases map to TRBD1. V shed 6 bases and J 2 bases; nucleotides not matched to a gene: 3. Germline V gives CDR1 MNHEY, CDR2 SMNVEV (reference sequence). CDR3 length: 13 residues. CDR3 coding DNA: TGTGCCAGCAGGGGCAGGGGGAACTATGGCTACACCTTC. As protein: CASRGRGNYGYTF.

The chain joins TRBV20-1 to TRBJ2-6, with D possibly called TRBD1 or TRBD2 (6 bases each). This CDR3 has 16 amino acids. V was cut by 1 base and J by 6 bases, with 16 bases left in between. The germline gives CDR1 DFQATT, CDR2 SNEGSKA (reference sequence). The CDR3 sequence: CSARALRRGAANVLTF. The CDR3 coding sequence is TGCAGTGCTAGAGCTCTACGAAGGGGGGCGGCCAACGTCCTGACTTTC.

In this sample, this clonotype turned up once. The CDR3 reads CASSLGPSGGAVTSYEQYF. As DNA, the CDR3 is TGTGCCAGCAGCTTAGGTCCTAGCGGGGGGGCAGTGACGTCCTACGAGCAGTACTTC. The chain links TRBV7-2 to TRBJ2-7, with 12 bases lining up with TRBD2. This CDR3 comprises 19 residues. V lost 1 base to trimming and J lost 1 base; unmatched junction nucleotides: 11. Germline V lookup: CDR1 SGHTA, CDR2 FQGNSA.

The chain recombines TRBV7-9 with TRBJ1-2; D is possibly TRBD1 (5 bases). The CDR3 has 14 amino acids. Deletions cut 4 bases from V and 2 bases from J, with 11 bases between. CDR1 and CDR2 (germline): SEHNR, FQNEAQ (reference sequence). CDR3 in amino acids: CASSSPGGNYGYTF. In nucleotides, the CDR3 is TGTGCCAGCAGCTCCCCGGGGGGGAACTATGGCTACACCTTC.